This TCR beta chain originates from a study of CD8 T cells in Susac syndrome. Overall study context: When their blood was taken, the Susac syndrome patients had either not yet had any therapy, were taking corticosteroids, or were taking intravenous immunoglobulin alone. Overall study results and limits: The CD4+ T cell repertoires in Susac syndrome did not show any clonal expansion.

Trimming at V came to 4 bases and at J to 4 bases, leaving 12 bases not matched to a gene. CDR1 and CDR2 from the germline V gene are SGHAT and FQDESV (reference sequence). This CDR3 spans 16 amino acids. The authors reverse transcribed roughly 0.5 to 1 ug RNA with random hexamers. TCRdb re-called the immunoSEQ multiplex PCR reads with MiXCR, one entry per CDR3 protein. The table has about 160,000 distinct CDR3 sequences, approximately 94% seen once. Under recently defined diagnostic criteria, the patients with Susac syndrome qualified as having definite or probable disease. Notes on this clonotype: Its antigen is as yet unknown.

The receptor's source is a human donor with Susac syndrome. The chain has TRBV11-1 and TRBJ2-5; 7 positions match TRBD1. Sequenced: CD4+ T cells from PBMCs. The CDR3 here is CASSSPHRGSRETQYF. The CDR3 nucleotides read TGTGCCAGCAGCTCACCCCACAGGGGTAGTAGAGAGACCCAGTACTTC. The whole variable domain, remainder taken from reference TRBV11-1 and TRBJ2-5, is EAEVAQSPRYKITEKSQAVAFWCDPISGHATLYWYRQILGQGPELLVQFQDESVVDDSQLPKDRFSAERLKGVDSTLKIQPAELGDSAMYLCASSSPHRGSRETQYFGPGTRLLVL.